These 12 T cell receptor beta chains originate from one sample sequenced in a study of OX40 agonist ivuxolimab in advanced cancers. TCRdb keeps only in-frame clones here, not all; method: immunoSEQ multiplex PCR. The sample includes approximately 69,000 clones, around 90% of them seen just once. Sequenced here: CD4+ or CD8+ T cells sorted from blood, sampled in a trial of the OX40 agonist ivuxolimab. The receptors were gathered from an adult with an advanced solid tumor such as melanoma, head and neck, liver or kidney cancer.

The chain has TRBV11-2 and TRBJ2-2; 7 bases fit TRBD1. The V gene's germline CDR1 is SGHAT and CDR2 FQNNGV. The CDR3 covers 17 residues. V shed 0 bases and J 5 bases; nucleotides not matched to a gene: 9. The CDR3 loop is CASSLDSRDRVTGELFF. DNA for the CDR3: TGTGCCAGCAGCTTAGATTCCCGAGACAGGGTTACCGGGGAGCTGTTTTTT.

The rearrangement joins TRBV18 to TRBJ2-3; the D gene is possibly TRBD1 (7 bases). The length of the CDR3 is 16 residues. CDR1 is KGHSH, CDR2 LQKENI, per germline. V was cut by 2 bases and J by 4 bases, with 16 bases left in between. DNA of the CDR3: TGTGCCAGCTCACCAGCGGCAGGAGGGGGCTCAGATACGCAGTATTTT. Its protein is CASSPAAGGGSDTQYF. The entire variable domain, with the rest obtained from reference TRBV18 and TRBJ2-3, is as follows: NAGVMQNPRHLVRRRGQEARLRCSPMKGHSHVYWYRQLPEEGLKFMVYLQKENIIDESGMPKERFSAEFPKEGPSILRIQQVVRGDSAAYFCASSPAAGGGSDTQYFGPGTRLTVL.

The chain recombines TRBV19 with TRBJ2-1; TRBD1 might be the D (6 bases). V was shortened by 0 bases and J by 3 bases, with 9 bases between the two germline ends. The CDR3 is 15 residues long. Germline CDR1 is LNHDA and CDR2 is SQIVND (reference sequence). The CDR3, as DNA: TGTGCCAGTAGTATAGAGAGACAGGTCTACAATGAGCAGTTCTTC. Translated, it gives CASSIERQVYNEQFF.

The chain combines TRBV7-2 with TRBJ1-6; 7 positions match TRBD1. CDR3 length: 14 residues. Germline V gene sequence: CDR1 SGHTA, CDR2 FQGNSA. Trimming took 7 bases from V and 4 from J; bases not matched to a gene: 4. The CDR3 protein is CASTSTGYNSPLHF. The CDR3 nucleotides read TGTGCCAGCACCTCGACAGGGTATAATTCACCCCTCCACTTT.

V is TRBV30 and J is TRBJ2-3, with 11 nucleotides matching TRBD2. The CDR3 spans 15 residues. CDR1 and CDR2 from the germline V gene are GTSNPN and SVGIG (reference sequence). Trimming cost V 1 base and J 6 bases; bases outside gene matches: 6. The CDR3 coding sequence is TGTGCCTGGAGTGCCGTTGTAGCGGGAGGGGATACGCAGTATTTT. The encoded protein is CAWSAVVAGGDTQYF.

This clone was observed a single time. The rearrangement links TRBV6-1 to TRBJ1-1; TRBD1 matches at 7 bases. This CDR3 comprises 13 residues. The germline V gene encodes CDR1 MNHNS and CDR2 SASEGT. With 7 bases clipped from V and 4 bases from J, the junction kept 6 bases outside the gene matches. The CDR3 is CASTAGGGTEAFF. CDR3 in DNA: TGTGCCAGCACGGCAGGGGGAGGCACTGAAGCTTTCTTT.

This chain links TRBV2 with TRBJ1-5; the D gene is possibly TRBD1 (5 bases). Germline CDR1 is SNHLY and CDR2 is FYNNEI. The CDR3 contains 14 residues. Trimming shortened V by 4 bases and J by 7 bases, and 14 bases separated the two germline ends. DNA of the CDR3: TGTGCCAGCAGTGGTCAGGGCGTGAGACAGCCCCAGCATTTT. Its translation: CASSGQGVRQPQHF.

The chain uses TRBV6-1 and TRBJ1-1; 10 bases map to TRBD1. This CDR3 comprises 15 residues. V shed 5 bases, J shed 4 bases, and the junction held 7 bases outside the gene matches. The V gene's germline CDR1 is MNHNS and CDR2 SASEGT. DNA for the CDR3: TGTGCCAGCAGTCGGGACAGGGGTCGAGGCACTGAAGCTTTCTTT. Translation: CASSRDRGRGTEAFF.

The chain has TRBV6-1 and TRBJ2-3; a weak D match, TRBD2 (7 bases). The V gene's germline CDR1 is MNHNS and CDR2 SASEGT. This CDR3 is built from 15 residues. The V end was cut by 7 bases, the J end by 1 base, with 15 bases between. This CDR3 reads CASIVPGGGTDTQYF. The CDR3 nucleotides are TGTGCCAGCATAGTTCCGGGGGGCGGCACAGATACGCAGTATTTT.

The chain carries TRBV5-1 and TRBJ1-3; no definite D call. CDR3 length: 15 residues. Germline assignment: CDR1 SGHRS and CDR2 YFSETQ. Trimming took 0 bases from V and 5 from J, leaving 12 bases between them. CDR3 sequence (DNA): TGCGCCAGCAGCTTGGACGCAATAAACAGAAACACCATATATTTT. As protein: CASSLDAINRNTIYF.

This clone appeared a few times. The chain employs TRBV5-5 and TRBJ2-1, with 10 bases that match TRBD2. Looked up from germline, CDR1 is SGHKS and CDR2 is YYEKEE (reference sequence). The CDR3 has 16 amino acids. V lost 0 bases, J lost 3 bases, and 3 bases stayed unmatched. CDR3 sequence: CASSLELAGIYNEQFF. CDR3 DNA sequence: TGTGCCAGCAGCTTGGAACTAGCGGGGATCTACAATGAGCAGTTCTTC.

The DNA of the CDR3 is TGTGCCAGCATGGGAGTGGCGGGGGGCTCCTACAATGAGCAGTTCTTC. This encodes CASMGVAGGSYNEQFF. The chain carries TRBV7-2 and TRBJ2-1, with 8 bases aligning to TRBD2. V lost 7 bases, J lost 0 bases, and 8 bases stayed unmatched. CDR1 and CDR2 from the germline V gene are SGHTA and FQGNSA. CDR3 length equals 16 residues.